This entry lists 11 T cell receptor beta chains sequenced from one sample in a study of T cell repertoires in aging, cancer and after chemotherapy. A mixed TRB-A/B primer pool amplified rearranged TRB by multiplex touch-down PCR. TCRdb ran MiXCR on the multiplex PCR reads and lists one entry per CDR3 protein. The sample contains approximately 5,300 distinct CDR3 sequences, around 29% of which appear only once. TCR beta rearrangements were amplified from peripheral blood genomic DNA. Sequenced: blood. These receptors all come from a human donor with a solid tumor.

The V and J genes are TRBV12-3 or TRBV12-4 and TRBJ1-1, with D unclear. This CDR3 is built from 14 residues. V lost 3 bases to trimming and J lost 10 bases, with 18 bases between them. The CDR3 region is CASSFEGSYYGAFF. The CDR3, as DNA: TGTGCCAGCAGTTTCGAGGGCAGTTACTATGGAGCTTTCTTT.

The genes are TRBV5-1 and TRBJ2-7; TRBD1 matches at 9 bases. V lost 1 base to trimming and J lost 4 bases; unmatched junction nucleotides: 15. In germline, CDR1 is SGHRS, CDR2 YFSETQ. This CDR3 is 18 amino acids long. CDR3 residues: CASSLRPGETGGVYEQYF. Written as DNA, the CDR3 is TGCGCCAGCAGCTTGCGCCCCGGAGAGACAGGGGGTGTATACGAGCAGTACTTC.

The CDR3 bases are TGTGCCACCAGCAGAGATGGTACGGGGGGTGACGAGCAGTACTTC. Amino acid sequence: CATSRDGTGGDEQYF. This sequence joins TRBV15 and TRBJ2-7; 7 positions match TRBD2. The CDR3 is made up of 15 amino acids. Trimming removed 0 bases from V and 5 bases from J; junction bases left unmatched: 7. Germline values: CDR1 LNHNV, CDR2 YYDKDF (reference sequence).

By share, this clonotype ranks as medium-sized. This chain connects TRBV7-9 to TRBJ1-2, with 7 nucleotides matching TRBD1. The CDR3 length is 14 residues. V trimming: 4 bases; J trimming: 6 bases; junction bases outside the gene matches: 8. Germline V gene lookup returns CDR1 SEHNR and CDR2 FQNEAQ (reference sequence). CDR3 amino acids: CASSSDRARDGYTF. DNA of the CDR3: TGTGCCAGCAGCTCCGACAGGGCCAGGGATGGCTACACCTTC.

This clonotype was seen only a few times. The chain uses TRBV12-3 or TRBV12-4 and TRBJ2-7; 16 bases align to TRBD2. With V trimmed by 6 bases and J by 4 bases, 12 bases remained unmatched. The CDR3 sequence is 18 residues long. For the CDR3, the DNA is TGTGCCAGCAGGAAAGGGGCCCCGGGACTAGCGGGAGGGTACGAGCAGTACTTC. Translated: CASRKGAPGLAGGYEQYF.

This clonotype was counted a few times. V and J are TRBV15 and TRBJ2-3; 8 bases align to TRBD2. This CDR3 comprises 14 residues. CDR1 is LNHNV, CDR2 YYDKDF, per germline (reference sequence). Trimming took 1 base from V and 11 from J; bases not matched to a gene: 8. CDR3 in amino acids: CATSRVGSLAEQYF. CDR3 bases: TGTGCCACCAGCAGAGTAGGGTCACTAGCGGAGCAGTATTTT.

This clonotype was seen more than once but under ten times. The chain is built from TRBV5-1 and TRBJ1-1, with 7 bases aligning to TRBD1. The V segment lost 4 bases and the J segment 7 bases; nucleotides outside the gene matches: 4. In germline, CDR1 is SGHRS, CDR2 YFSETQ. This CDR3 spans 12 amino acids. This CDR3 reads CASSRGQHEAFF. Written as DNA, the CDR3 is TGCGCCAGCAGCAGGGGGCAGCATGAAGCTTTCTTT.

This clonotype has just a few counts. The J gene is TRBJ2-5, the V gene TRBV6-1; 7 bases are shared with TRBD1. Looked up from germline, CDR1 is MNHNS and CDR2 is SASEGT. V shed 4 bases, J shed 5 bases, and the junction held 7 bases outside the gene matches. The CDR3 extends over 14 amino acids. CDR3 nucleotides: TGTGCCAGCAGTGGAGGGGGCTATATGGAGACCCAGTACTTC. Amino acids: CASSGGGYMETQYF.

This clonotype was detected a few times. This rearrangement joins TRBV19 to TRBJ1-1; TRBD1 might be the D (5 bases). Germline V gives CDR1 LNHDA, CDR2 SQIVND (reference sequence). The CDR3 sequence is 15 residues long. With 4 bases removed from V and 5 bases from J, the gap between germline ends came to 17 bases. The CDR3, as DNA: TGTGCCAGTAGTAGAGGGGATTGGGGAAGGACTGAAGCTTTCTTT. It codes for CASSRGDWGRTEAFF.

This clonotype was detected only a few times. The gene calls are TRBV27 and TRBJ1-2; tentative D call: TRBD1 (5 bases). The CDR3 has 13 residues. Deletions cut 3 bases from V and 4 bases from J, with 9 bases between. Looked up from germline, CDR1 is MNHEY and CDR2 is SMNVEV (reference sequence). The CDR3 DNA follows: TGTGCCAGCAGTTTCGGGGCGCCCTATGGCTACACCTTC. This codes for CASSFGAPYGYTF.

The chain recombines TRBV5-1 with TRBJ1-1, with no clear D. V was trimmed by 0 bases and J by 10 bases, leaving 13 bases between them. Germline CDR1 is SGHRS and CDR2 is YFSETQ. The CDR3 runs 13 residues. The CDR3 loop reads CASSLALGEAAFF. Written as DNA, the CDR3 is TGCGCCAGCAGCTTGGCCTTGGGCGAGGCAGCTTTCTTT.